Below, 9 T cell receptor beta chains from the same sample are listed, as sequenced in a study of T cells in Graves' hyperthyroidism and ophthalmopathy. RNA transcripts served as the template for amplifying TCR beta CDR3 regions. HTBI primers were the set used in a first-round RT-PCR of the TCR CDR3. TCRdb reprocessed the multiplex PCR reads via MiXCR and lists one record per CDR3 protein. The sample yields some 350,000 distinct CDR3 sequences, about 19% seen once. The sample comprised blood. Receptors were obtained from a woman aged 18-29 years with Graves' hyperthyroidism.

This clonotype occurred a few times. This chain uses TRBV30 with TRBJ2-2; 8 bases fit TRBD1. V was clipped by 0 bases and J by 5 bases; unmatched bases: 8. Germline CDR1 GTSNPN, CDR2 SVGIG (reference sequence). The CDR3 length is 16 residues. CDR3 sequence reads: CAWSVQGGLRTGELFF. The CDR3 nucleotides read TGTGCCTGGAGTGTACAGGGGGGTCTTCGAACCGGGGAGCTGTTTTTT.

This clonotype came up a few times. V is TRBV12-3 or TRBV12-4 and J is TRBJ2-2, with TRBD2 matching over 11 bases. V trimming: 11 bases; J trimming: 5 bases; junction bases outside the gene matches: 16. The CDR3 is 17 amino acids. CDR3 nucleotides: TGTGCCGCTCTTAAACTAGCGGGGGCGTTAAGGACCGGGGAGCTGTTTTTT. Its protein product is CAALKLAGALRTGELFF.

This clonotype was detected ten times or more. The genes are TRBV14 and TRBJ1-5; D is unresolved. The CDR3 is 13 residues long. V shed 0 bases and J shed 7 bases, with 7 bases lying between them. Germline-derived CDR1 and CDR2 are SGHDN and FVKESK. The CDR3 loop reads CASSQDLWQPQHF. In DNA form, the CDR3 reads TGTGCCAGCAGCCAAGATCTTTGGCAGCCCCAGCATTTT.

Ten or more counts support this clonotype. This chain uses TRBV2 with TRBJ2-5; D not resolved. CDR1 SNHLY and CDR2 FYNNEI come from the germline V gene. This CDR3 spans 13 amino acids. Trimming pared 4 bases from V and 0 bases from J, leaving 6 bases between. CDR3 protein: CASSGRNQETQYF. As DNA, the CDR3 is TGTGCCAGCAGTGGACGGAACCAAGAGACCCAGTACTTC.

This clonotype turned up a few times. This may come from a read error, since a much larger clone is one base off. The V gene is TRBV27, the J gene TRBJ1-3; D is unresolved. Germline V gene lookup returns CDR1 MNHEY and CDR2 SMNVEV (reference sequence). The CDR3 is 16 amino acids. Trimming pared 4 bases from V and 0 bases from J, leaving 13 bases between. In DNA, the CDR3 is TGTGCCAGCAGTTGCAGACTGTGGAGCTCTGGAAACACCATATATTTT. Translation: CASSCRLWSSGNTIYF.

This clonotype has ten or more counts. The chain links TRBV11-2 to TRBJ2-1; D may be TRBD1 (6 bases). Germline CDR1 reads SGHAT; CDR2 reads FQNNGV. The ends were cut back, 4 bases at V and 6 bases at J, with 7 bases in the middle. The CDR3 has 12 residues. The CDR3 nucleotides are TGTGCCAGCAGCTCACAGGGCAATGAGCAGTTCTTC. Amino acid sequence: CASSSQGNEQFF.

This clonotype was detected ten times or more. The V call is TRBV6-5, the J call TRBJ2-5; D unresolved. Per the germline V gene, CDR1 is MNHEY and CDR2 is SVGAGI. The CDR3 has 13 residues. Trimming removed 6 bases from V and 3 bases from J, with 11 bases in between. CDR3 sequence reads: CASSIIREETQYF. The CDR3, as DNA: TGTGCCAGCAGCATAATCAGAGAAGAGACCCAGTACTTC.

This clonotype was counted a few times. The V gene is TRBV9, the J gene TRBJ1-2; D might be TRBD1 (6 bases). V dropped 4 bases and J dropped 4 bases, with 14 bases sitting between them. Germline V lookup: CDR1 SGDLS, CDR2 YYNGEE. This CDR3 has 14 residues. The CDR3 sequence: CASSSIGGAYGYTF. The CDR3 coding sequence is TGTGCCAGCAGCTCGATAGGGGGGGCCTATGGCTACACCTTC.

Ten or more counts support this clonotype. This rearrangement joins TRBV29-1 to TRBJ1-5; no clear D. The CDR3 contains 15 residues. Trimming took 5 bases from V and 2 from J, leaving 16 bases between them. Germline V gene data show CDR1 as SQVTM and CDR2 as ANQGSEA. The CDR3 nucleotides are TGCAGCGTTTGGGCTGGGGTGACGGGCAATCAGCCCCAGCATTTT. Translated, it gives CSVWAGVTGNQPQHF.